This is a list of T cell receptor beta chains from one sample in a study of neurological immune-mediated disorders. TCRdb called the 5' RACE reads again in MiXCR, with one record for every CDR3 protein. The sample lists more than 50,000 distinct CDR3 sequences, 7% to 9% occurring once. The specimen was PBMCs. The receptors were sampled from a woman in her thirties or forties in good health. Both conserved end residues are trimmed from each CDR3. The size entry is marked missing in some rows and otherwise reads once, few, many or a size class.

v_gene: TRBV24-1; abundance: many; CDR3aa: ATSDPHTVHGEQY
v_gene: TRBV29-1; abundance: many; CDR3aa: SVATGGNQPQH
v_gene: TRBV5-1; abundance: many; CDR3aa: ASSFELDNEQF
v_gene: TRBV7-2; abundance: many; CDR3aa: ASSDRVTSNQPQH
v_gene: TRBV5-1; abundance: many; CDR3aa: ASSHGTEQETQY
v_gene: TRBV27; abundance: many; CDR3aa: ASSSRTRKVWNEQF
v_gene: TRBV6-6; abundance: many; CDR3aa: ASIQTRRGSYNEQF
v_gene: TRBV5-1; abundance: many; CDR3aa: ASSLDWGHLLNYGYT
v_gene: TRBV7-3; abundance: NA; CDR3aa: ASSRDSNTEAF
v_gene: TRBV5-1; abundance: few; CDR3aa: ASSTGLAGGTDTQY